Listed below are T cell receptor beta chains from one sample, sequenced in a study of blood T cells in healthy people across ages. TCRdb ran MiXCR on the 5' RACE reads and lists one entry per CDR3 protein. The sample yields about 780,000 distinct CDR3 sequences, about half seen once. The sample comprised blood. The receptors shown here come from a man older than 75 in good health. CDR3s include the opening cysteine and the closing phenylalanine or tryptophan. Fields, in order: V gene, D gene, J gene, clone size, CDR3 protein, CDR3 DNA. A D gene is named only where the DNA matches it firmly. A row's size may be missing; if present it is once, few, many or a size class.

TRBV12-3/TRBV12-4	-	TRBJ2-3	many	CASSSGGPDTQYF	TGTGCCAGCAGCAGCGGCGGGCCAGATACGCAGTATTTT
TRBV5-1	-	TRBJ1-1	-	CASSLMTLNTEAFF	TGCGCCAGCAGCTTGATGACGCTGAACACTGAAGCTTTCTTT
TRBV11-3	-	TRBJ2-5	-	CASSLGATQYF	TGTGCCAGCAGCTTGGGGGCGACCCAGTACTTC
TRBV29-1	TRBD2	TRBJ2-1	many	CSARPMIAGDGKQFF	TGCAGCGCCAGACCGATGATAGCGGGAGACGGAAAGCAGTTCTTC
TRBV2	TRBD1	TRBJ2-7	once	CASSEAPTGAPYEQYF	TGTGCCAGCAGTGAGGCGCCAACAGGGGCCCCCTACGAGCAGTACTTC
TRBV29-1	-	TRBJ2-1	-	CSLQRSKGPGYNEQFF	TGCAGTCTCCAGAGGTCAAAGGGCCCGGGGTACAATGAGCAGTTCTTC
TRBV7-2	TRBD2	TRBJ2-1	few	CASSPFGLAVGNEQFF	TGTGCCAGCAGCCCATTCGGACTAGCGGTGGGCAATGAGCAGTTCTTC
TRBV12-3/TRBV12-4	TRBD1	TRBJ2-5	many	CASSSADRGETQYF	TGTGCCAGCAGTTCTGCGGACAGGGGGGAGACCCAGTACTTC
TRBV28	TRBD1	TRBJ1-1	-	CASSRRTGGPLGTEAFF	TGTGCCAGCAGCCGTAGGACAGGGGGCCCCTTGGGCACTGAAGCTTTCTTT
TRBV24-1	-	TRBJ2-7	-	CATSVGTYYNEQYF	TGTGCCACCAGTGTAGGGACGTACTACAATGAGCAGTACTTC
TRBV12-3/TRBV12-4	TRBD2	TRBJ2-1	-	CASRRTSGWGRERFF	TGTGCCAGCAGGAGAACTAGCGGGTGGGGGCGTGAGCGGTTCTTC
TRBV6-5	-	TRBJ2-7	-	CASSNGLLGEQYF	TGTGCCAGCAGTAACGGTCTTTTGGGCGAGCAGTACTTC
TRBV20-1	-	TRBJ2-2	-	CSGKRKANTGELFF	TGCAGTGGCAAAAGAAAGGCAAACACCGGGGAGCTGTTTTTT
TRBV28	-	TRBJ1-4	-	CASSSHPGPENEKLFF	TGTGCCAGCAGTTCCCACCCGGGACCGGAGAATGAAAAACTGTTTTTT
TRBV20-1	TRBD2	TRBJ2-2	-	CSAVLAGGTGELFF	TGCAGTGCGGTACTAGCGGGAGGCACCGGGGAGCTGTTTTTT
TRBV11-2	TRBD1	TRBJ2-2	-	CASSSDRGGGELFF	TGTGCCAGCAGCTCAGACAGGGGTGGCGGGGAGCTGTTTTTT
TRBV11-2	TRBD1	TRBJ2-2	-	CASSLEGQMNTGELFF	TGTGCCAGCAGCTTAGAGGGACAGATGAACACCGGGGAGCTGTTTTTT
TRBV20-1	TRBD2	TRBJ2-5	-	CSAELAVGGETQYF	TGCAGTGCAGAACTAGCGGTTGGGGGAGAGACCCAGTACTTC
TRBV7-2	-	TRBJ1-6	-	CASRTANDSPLHF	TGTGCCAGCAGGACAGCTAATGATTCACCCCTCCACTTT
TRBV5-1	-	TRBJ2-1	-	CASSHDSSYNEQFF	TGCGCCAGCAGCCACGACAGCTCCTACAATGAGCAGTTCTTC
TRBV25-1	-	TRBJ2-1	few	CASRAGPGKVNEQFF	TGTGCCAGCAGAGCGGGCCCGGGGAAGGTCAATGAGCAGTTCTTC